Given below is one TCR beta chain in context. Its cognate antigen is unknown. Between the trimmed V and J ends, which lost 4 bases and 0 bases, there was a span of 12 bases. This CDR3 contains 15 residues. Germline CDR1 SGHTA, CDR2 FQGTGA. The sample comes from a study of shared clonotypes between healthy human individuals. Notes on the study in general: Sequencing depth was expected to influence donor clonotype sharing. Richness estimates generally favored naive over memory subsets.

Once extracted for a subset, genomic DNA was divided evenly among several immunoSEQ plates. Using immunoSEQ multiplex PCR, the repertoire was profiled, and TCRdb retains in-frame clones only, with some absent. The table shows about 1.1 million clones, with approximately 80% occurring only once. Sequencing was done on a sample of memory CD4+ T cells from PBMCs. Regarding subset: CD45RA-negative fraction. This chain links TRBV7-3 with TRBJ1-1; weak D call: TRBD1 (6 bases). The receptor's source is a man between 18 and 29 years old in good health. Some clones in this sample may be carry-over from other donors' samples. This CDR3 is CASSSGQHMNTEAFF. The CDR3 nucleotides are TGTGCCAGCAGCTCCGGACAGCACATGAACACTGAAGCTTTCTTT.